Following are 14 T cell receptor beta chains from one sample sequenced in a study of siplizumab effects on memory and regulatory T cells (dated by TCRdb to the late 2010s). Libraries were constructed by the immunoSEQ multiplex PCR assay. The table was pulled from immuneACCESS by TCRdb, which kept in-frame rearrangements only. Such tables lose some clones; where checked, under half of the loss comes from unresolved V genes, and the rest has no known cause. The sample has about 13,000 clones on record, about two fifths of them singletons. The ten largest clonotypes hold about 9.5% of the sample. These TCRs are of unknown antigen specificity. Mixed lymphocyte reaction cells were cocultured at 37°C for around 6 days. The sequencing sample was made of CFSE-low (dividing) CD8+ T cells sorted from an allogeneic mixed lymphocyte reaction. These receptor sequences come from a human donor in good health; the cells came from an allogeneic mixed lymphocyte reaction.

This clone was seen only a few times. The chain uses TRBV2 and TRBJ2-3; 11 bases are a match to TRBD2. The junction had 10 bases not matched to a gene; V was cut back by 6 bases and J by 2 bases. The CDR3 sequence is 17 residues long. Per the germline V gene, CDR1 is SNHLY and CDR2 is FYNNEI. CDR3 sequence reads: CASRDPSGGTFTDTQYF. For the CDR3, the DNA is TGTGCCAGCAGAGACCCTAGCGGGGGGACTTTCACAGATACGCAGTATTTT.

The chain has TRBV30 and TRBJ1-2; TRBD1 aligns across 8 bases. Germline V gene sequence: CDR1 GTSNPN, CDR2 SVGIG (reference sequence). Trimming took 5 bases from V and 8 from J; bases not matched to a gene: 7. The CDR3 is made up of 12 amino acids. This CDR3 is CAWEGQGLGYTF. The CDR3 DNA follows: TGTGCCTGGGAAGGACAGGGCCTAGGCTACACCTTC.

The chain couples TRBV30 to TRBJ1-1; D is uncertain. Germline CDR1 is GTSNPN and CDR2 is SVGIG (reference sequence). V lost 4 bases to trimming and J lost 7 bases, with 13 bases between them. The CDR3 runs to 12 residues. CDR3 nucleotides: TGTGCCTGGACGCCCGACTTCAGTGAAGCTTTCTTT. Translating it yields CAWTPDFSEAFF.

This chain uses TRBV19 with TRBJ2-2; D uncertain. This CDR3 comprises 18 residues. Deletions cut 6 bases from V and 2 bases from J, with 22 bases between. Germline V gene sequence: CDR1 LNHDA, CDR2 SQIVND (reference sequence). This CDR3 is CASSRGLVVVRNTGELFF. Written as DNA, the CDR3 is TGTGCCAGTAGCCGAGGTTTAGTTGTAGTTCGAAACACCGGGGAGCTGTTTTTT.

This clone has a handful of counts. The V gene is TRBV6-5, the J gene TRBJ1-2; maybe TRBD1 (6 bases). Germline CDR1 MNHEY, CDR2 SVGAGI. The CDR3 covers 14 residues. V was pared by 8 bases and J by 4 bases, with 17 bases between. CDR3 residues: CASASTPGAYGYTF. The CDR3 coding sequence is TGTGCCAGCGCCTCGACCCCGGGGGCCTATGGCTACACCTTC.

The J gene is TRBJ2-2, the V gene TRBV5-1, with 7 bases fitting TRBD1. V trimming: 6 bases; J trimming: 3 bases; junction bases outside the gene matches: 8. Germline CDR1 is SGHRS and CDR2 is YFSETQ. CDR3 length: 15 amino acids. The CDR3 DNA reads as TGCGCCAGCATGGACGGGGACAGTTACACCGGGGAGCTGTTTTTT. Protein sequence: CASMDGDSYTGELFF.

The chain links TRBV7-9 to TRBJ2-1; D uncertain. The CDR3 runs to 13 residues. Looked up from germline, CDR1 is SEHNR and CDR2 is FQNEAQ (reference sequence). V lost 5 bases and J 9 bases, leaving 14 bases between the germline ends. CDR3 loop: CASSHSLRPEQFF. The CDR3 nucleotides read TGTGCCAGCAGCCATTCTCTTCGTCCTGAGCAGTTCTTC.

This clone has more than one count but fewer than ten. This sequence joins TRBV29-1 and TRBJ2-1; D assignment may be TRBD1 or TRBD2 (5 bases each). The V gene's germline CDR1 is SQVTM and CDR2 ANQGSEA. Trimming cost V 3 bases and J 6 bases, with 18 bases left between them. The length of the CDR3 is 15 residues. The CDR3 DNA reads TGCAGCGTTGAGGGGACCGTAGATGGAACCAATGAGCAGTTCTTC. Translated: CSVEGTVDGTNEQFF.

The table lists this clone with a few counts. This chain links TRBV27 with TRBJ1-1; 12 bases match TRBD1. This CDR3 region has 14 residues. The germline gives CDR1 MNHEY, CDR2 SMNVEV (reference sequence). Trimming cost V 6 bases and J 5 bases; bases outside gene matches: 4. CDR3 protein: CASSRDRGRTEAFF. The DNA for the CDR3 is TGTGCCAGCAGCCGGGACAGGGGGCGGACTGAAGCTTTCTTT.

This chain links TRBV4-1 with TRBJ1-2, with TRBD1 matching over 8 bases. The CDR3 spans 13 residues. Germline lookup yields CDR1 MGHRA and CDR2 YSYEKL. The ends lost 4 bases at V and 4 bases at J; junction bases unmatched: 2. The chain's CDR3 is CASSLGTGYGYTF. CDR3 DNA sequence: TGCGCCAGCAGCCTTGGGACAGGCTATGGCTACACCTTC.

The chain is built from TRBV9 and TRBJ1-5; D unclear. Germline V lookup: CDR1 SGDLS, CDR2 YYNGEE. V was shortened by 0 bases and J by 4 bases, with 8 bases between the two germline ends. CDR3 size: 14 residues. The chain's CDR3 is CASSVDAGNQPQHF. The CDR3 nucleotides read TGTGCCAGCAGCGTAGATGCGGGTAATCAGCCCCAGCATTTT. Filled out from reference TRBV9 and TRBJ1-5, the complete variable domain reads DSGVTQTPKHLITATGQRVTLRCSPRSGDLSVYWYQQSLDQGLQFLIQYYNGEERAKGNILERFSAQQFPDLHSELNLSSLELGDSALYFCASSVDAGNQPQHFGDGTRLSIL.

This rearrangement joins TRBV25-1 to TRBJ2-7; weak D call: TRBD2 (6 bases). The germline V gene encodes CDR1 MGHDK and CDR2 SYGVNS. The CDR3 is made up of 15 amino acids. V lost 1 base to trimming and J lost 4 bases, with 14 bases between them. CDR3 nucleotide sequence: TGTGCCAGCAGTGAATTTACGCTCGGGGGTTACGAGCAGTACTTC. Amino acid sequence: CASSEFTLGGYEQYF.

The V call is TRBV6-5, the J call TRBJ1-6, with a weak D call TRBD1 (5 bases). The V end was cut by 0 bases, the J end by 10 bases, with 10 bases between. CDR3 size: 14 residues. Germline lookup yields CDR1 MNHEY and CDR2 SVGAGI. Here the CDR3 DNA reads TGTGCCAGCAGTTACTCGAGTCGGGGGTCACCCCTCCACTTT. This translates into CASSYSSRGSPLHF.

By proportion, this clone is medium-sized. Other DNA sequences within the sample encode an identical CDR3. The CDR3, as DNA: TGCGCCAGCAGCCAAATTGCAGGCAGCACAGATACGCAGTATTTT. Its protein product is CASSQIAGSTDTQYF. The chain combines TRBV4-3 with TRBJ2-3; no definite D call. V lost 2 bases, J lost 0 bases, and 9 bases lay in between. Germline loops: CDR1 LGHNA, CDR2 YSLEER. The CDR3 extends over 15 amino acids.